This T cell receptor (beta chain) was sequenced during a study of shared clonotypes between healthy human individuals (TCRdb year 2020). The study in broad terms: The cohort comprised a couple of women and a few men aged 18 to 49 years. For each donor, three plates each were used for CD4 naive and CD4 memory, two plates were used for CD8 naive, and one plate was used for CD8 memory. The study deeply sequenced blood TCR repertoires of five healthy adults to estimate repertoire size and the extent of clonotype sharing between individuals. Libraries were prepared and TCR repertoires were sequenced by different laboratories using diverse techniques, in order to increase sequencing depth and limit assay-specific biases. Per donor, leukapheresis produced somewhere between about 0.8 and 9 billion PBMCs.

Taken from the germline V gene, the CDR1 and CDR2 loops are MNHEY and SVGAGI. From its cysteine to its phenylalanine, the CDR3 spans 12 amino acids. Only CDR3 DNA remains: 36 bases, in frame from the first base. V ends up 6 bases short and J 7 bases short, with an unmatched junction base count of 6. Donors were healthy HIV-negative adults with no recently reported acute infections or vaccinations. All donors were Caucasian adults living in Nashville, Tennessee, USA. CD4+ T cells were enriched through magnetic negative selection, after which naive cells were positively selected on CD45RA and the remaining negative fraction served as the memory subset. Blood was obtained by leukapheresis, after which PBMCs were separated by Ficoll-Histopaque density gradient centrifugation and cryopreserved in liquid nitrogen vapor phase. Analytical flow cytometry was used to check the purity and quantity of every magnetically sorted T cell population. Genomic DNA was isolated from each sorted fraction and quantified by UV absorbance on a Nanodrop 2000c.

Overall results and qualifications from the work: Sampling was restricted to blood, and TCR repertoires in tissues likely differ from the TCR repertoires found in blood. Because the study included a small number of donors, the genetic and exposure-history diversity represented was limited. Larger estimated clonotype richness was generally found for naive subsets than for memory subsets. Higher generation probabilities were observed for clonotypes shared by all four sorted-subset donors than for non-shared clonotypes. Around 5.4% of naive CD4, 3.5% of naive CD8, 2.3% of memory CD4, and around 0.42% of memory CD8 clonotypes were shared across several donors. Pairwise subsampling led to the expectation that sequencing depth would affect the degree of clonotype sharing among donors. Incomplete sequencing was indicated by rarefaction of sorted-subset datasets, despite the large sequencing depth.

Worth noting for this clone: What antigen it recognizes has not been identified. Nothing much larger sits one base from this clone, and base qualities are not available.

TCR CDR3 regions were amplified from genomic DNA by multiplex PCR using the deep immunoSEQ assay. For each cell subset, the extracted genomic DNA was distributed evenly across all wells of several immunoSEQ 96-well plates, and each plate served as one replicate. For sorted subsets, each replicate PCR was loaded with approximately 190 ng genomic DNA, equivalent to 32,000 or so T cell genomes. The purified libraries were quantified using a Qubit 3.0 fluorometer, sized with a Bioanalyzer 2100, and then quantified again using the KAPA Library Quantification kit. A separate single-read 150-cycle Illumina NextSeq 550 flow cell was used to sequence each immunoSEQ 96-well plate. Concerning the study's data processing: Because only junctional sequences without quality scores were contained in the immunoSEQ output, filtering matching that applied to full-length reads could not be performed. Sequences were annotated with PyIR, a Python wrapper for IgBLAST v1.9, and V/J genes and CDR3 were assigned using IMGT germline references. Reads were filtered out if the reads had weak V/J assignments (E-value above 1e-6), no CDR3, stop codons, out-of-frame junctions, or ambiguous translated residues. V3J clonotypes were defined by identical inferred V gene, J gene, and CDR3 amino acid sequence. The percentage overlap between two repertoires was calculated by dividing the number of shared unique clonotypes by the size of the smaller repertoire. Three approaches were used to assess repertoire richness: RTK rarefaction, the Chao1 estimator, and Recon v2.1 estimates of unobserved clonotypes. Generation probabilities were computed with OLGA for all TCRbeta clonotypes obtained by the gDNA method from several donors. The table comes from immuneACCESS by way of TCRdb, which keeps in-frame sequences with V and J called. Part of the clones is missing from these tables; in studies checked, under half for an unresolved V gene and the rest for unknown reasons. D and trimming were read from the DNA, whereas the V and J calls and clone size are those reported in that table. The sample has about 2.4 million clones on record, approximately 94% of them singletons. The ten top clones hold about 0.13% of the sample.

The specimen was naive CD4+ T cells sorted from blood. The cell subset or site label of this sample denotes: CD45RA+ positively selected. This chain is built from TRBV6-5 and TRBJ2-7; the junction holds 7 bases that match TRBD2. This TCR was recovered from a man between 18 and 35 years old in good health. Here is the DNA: TGTGCCAGCAGGCGGGAGACTGGAGAGCAGTACTTC. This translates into CASRRETGEQYF.